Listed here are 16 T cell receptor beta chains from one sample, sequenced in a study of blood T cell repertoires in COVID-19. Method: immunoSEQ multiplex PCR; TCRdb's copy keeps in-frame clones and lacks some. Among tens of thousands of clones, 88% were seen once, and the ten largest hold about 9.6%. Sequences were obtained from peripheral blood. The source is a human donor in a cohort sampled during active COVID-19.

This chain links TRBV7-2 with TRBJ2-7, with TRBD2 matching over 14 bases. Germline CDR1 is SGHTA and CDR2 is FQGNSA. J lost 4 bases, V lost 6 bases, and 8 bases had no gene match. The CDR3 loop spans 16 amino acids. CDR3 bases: TGTGCCAGCAGACCGACTAGCGGGGGGGCCATGTACGAGCAGTACTTC. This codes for CASRPTSGGAMYEQYF.

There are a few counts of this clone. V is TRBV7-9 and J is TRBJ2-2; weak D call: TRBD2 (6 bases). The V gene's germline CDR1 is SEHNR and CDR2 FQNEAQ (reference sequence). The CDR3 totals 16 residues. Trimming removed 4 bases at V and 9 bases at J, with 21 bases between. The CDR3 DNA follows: TGTGCCAGCAGCTCCCGGGACTCTCGACTTTTGAGGGAGCTGTTTTTT. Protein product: CASSSRDSRLLRELFF.

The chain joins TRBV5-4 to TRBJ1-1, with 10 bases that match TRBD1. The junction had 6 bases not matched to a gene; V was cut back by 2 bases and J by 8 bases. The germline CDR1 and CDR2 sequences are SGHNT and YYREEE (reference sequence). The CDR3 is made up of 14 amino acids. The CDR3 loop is CASSLQGQGVEAFF. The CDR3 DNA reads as TGTGCCAGCAGCTTACAAGGACAGGGGGTAGAAGCTTTCTTT.

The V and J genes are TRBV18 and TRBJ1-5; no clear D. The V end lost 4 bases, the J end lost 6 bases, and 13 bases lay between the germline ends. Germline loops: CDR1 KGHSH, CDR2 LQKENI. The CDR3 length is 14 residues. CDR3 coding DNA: TGTGCCAGCTCACTTGAGGGAGTTGGTCAGCCCCAGCATTTT. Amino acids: CASSLEGVGQPQHF. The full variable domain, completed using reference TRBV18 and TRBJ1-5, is NAGVMQNPRHLVRRRGQEARLRCSPMKGHSHVYWYRQLPEEGLKFMVYLQKENIIDESGMPKERFSAEFPKEGPSILRIQQVVRGDSAAYFCASSLEGVGQPQHFGDGTRLSIL.

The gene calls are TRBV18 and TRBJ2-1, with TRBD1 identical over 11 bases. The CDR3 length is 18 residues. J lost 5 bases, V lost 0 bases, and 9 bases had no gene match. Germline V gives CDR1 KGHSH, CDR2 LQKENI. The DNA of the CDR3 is TGTGCCAGCTCACCACCGGAAAGGGGGACAGGGGGAAACAATGAGCAGTTCTTC. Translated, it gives CASSPPERGTGGNNEQFF.

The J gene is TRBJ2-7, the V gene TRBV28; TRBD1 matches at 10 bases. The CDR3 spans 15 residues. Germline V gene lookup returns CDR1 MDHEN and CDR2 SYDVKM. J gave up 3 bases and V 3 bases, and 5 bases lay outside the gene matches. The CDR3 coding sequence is TGTGCCAGCAGTTTTTCCCGGGACAGGGGCTACGAGCAGTACTTC. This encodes CASSFSRDRGYEQYF.

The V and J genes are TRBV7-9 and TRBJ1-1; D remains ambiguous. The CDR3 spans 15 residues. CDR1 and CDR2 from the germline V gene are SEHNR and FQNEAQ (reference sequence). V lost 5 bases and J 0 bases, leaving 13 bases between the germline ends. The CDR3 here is CASSGGSPMNTEAFF. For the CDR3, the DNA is TGTGCCAGCAGCGGAGGGTCTCCCATGAACACTGAAGCTTTCTTT.

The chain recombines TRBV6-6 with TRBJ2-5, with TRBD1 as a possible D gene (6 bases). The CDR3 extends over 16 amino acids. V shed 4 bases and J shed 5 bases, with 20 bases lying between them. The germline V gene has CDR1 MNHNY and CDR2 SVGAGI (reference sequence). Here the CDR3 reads CASSSPRHRASETQYF. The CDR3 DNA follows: TGTGCCAGCAGTTCACCCCGTCACAGGGCTTCGGAGACCCAGTACTTC.

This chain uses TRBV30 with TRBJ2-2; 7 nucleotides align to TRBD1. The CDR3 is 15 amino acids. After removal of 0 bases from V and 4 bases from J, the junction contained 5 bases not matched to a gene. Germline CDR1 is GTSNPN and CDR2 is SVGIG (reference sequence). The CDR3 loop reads CAWSVRGRRTGELFF. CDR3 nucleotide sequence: TGTGCCTGGAGTGTCAGGGGGAGACGCACCGGGGAGCTGTTTTTT.

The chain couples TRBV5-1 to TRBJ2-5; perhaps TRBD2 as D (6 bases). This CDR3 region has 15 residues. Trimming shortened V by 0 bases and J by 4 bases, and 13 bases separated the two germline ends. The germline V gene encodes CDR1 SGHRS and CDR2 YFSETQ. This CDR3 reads CASSLASGDGETQYF. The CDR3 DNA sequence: TGCGCCAGCAGCTTGGCCTCGGGGGACGGAGAGACCCAGTACTTC.

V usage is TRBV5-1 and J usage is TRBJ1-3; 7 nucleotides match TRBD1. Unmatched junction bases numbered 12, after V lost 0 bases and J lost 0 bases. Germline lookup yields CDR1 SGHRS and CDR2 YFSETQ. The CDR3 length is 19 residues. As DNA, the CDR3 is TGCGCCAGCAGCTTGGACTGGGACAGTAATCACTTCTCTGGAAACACCATATATTTT. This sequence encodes CASSLDWDSNHFSGNTIYF.

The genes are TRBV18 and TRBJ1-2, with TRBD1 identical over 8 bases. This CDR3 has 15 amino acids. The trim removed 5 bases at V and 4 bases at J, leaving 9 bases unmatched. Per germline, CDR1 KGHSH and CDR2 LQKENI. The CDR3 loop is CASSSNTGGGYGYTF. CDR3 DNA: TGTGCCAGCTCATCTAACACAGGGGGAGGCTATGGCTACACCTTC.

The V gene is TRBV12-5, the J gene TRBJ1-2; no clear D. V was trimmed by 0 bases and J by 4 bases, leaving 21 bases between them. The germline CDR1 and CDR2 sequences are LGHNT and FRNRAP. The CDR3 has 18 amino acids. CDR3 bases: TGTGCTAGTGGTTTGGTAACCTCCTCAGACATGCGGGGCTATGGCTACACCTTC. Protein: CASGLVTSSDMRGYGYTF.

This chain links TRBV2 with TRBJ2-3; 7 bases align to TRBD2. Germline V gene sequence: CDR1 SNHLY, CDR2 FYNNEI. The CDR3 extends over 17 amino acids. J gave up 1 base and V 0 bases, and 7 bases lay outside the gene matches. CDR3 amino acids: CASSEARASGGTDTQYF. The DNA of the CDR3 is TGTGCCAGCAGTGAAGCGCGAGCTAGCGGAGGCACAGATACGCAGTATTTT. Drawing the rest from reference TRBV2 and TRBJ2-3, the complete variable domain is EPEVTQTPSHQVTQMGQEVILRCVPISNHLYFYWYRQILGQKVEFLVSFYNNEISEKSEIFDDQFSVERPDGSNFTLKIRSTKLEDSAMYFCASSEARASGGTDTQYFGPGTRLTVL.

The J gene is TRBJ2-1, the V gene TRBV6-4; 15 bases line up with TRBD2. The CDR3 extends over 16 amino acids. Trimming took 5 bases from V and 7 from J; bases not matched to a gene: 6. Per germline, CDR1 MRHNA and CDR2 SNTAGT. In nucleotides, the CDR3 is TGTGCCAGCAGTTCGGAGGGACTAGCGGGGGGTAATGAGCAGTTCTTC. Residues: CASSSEGLAGGNEQFF.

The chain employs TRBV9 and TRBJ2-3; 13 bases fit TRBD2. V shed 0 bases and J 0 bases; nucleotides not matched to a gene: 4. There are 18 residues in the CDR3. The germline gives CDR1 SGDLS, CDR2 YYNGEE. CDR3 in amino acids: CASSVAGTSGVSTDTQYF. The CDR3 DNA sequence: TGTGCCAGCAGCGTAGCGGGGACTAGCGGGGTAAGCACAGATACGCAGTATTTT. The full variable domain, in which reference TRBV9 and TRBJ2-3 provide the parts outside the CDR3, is DSGVTQTPKHLITATGQRVTLRCSPRSGDLSVYWYQQSLDQGLQFLIQYYNGEERAKGNILERFSAQQFPDLHSELNLSSLELGDSALYFCASSVAGTSGVSTDTQYFGPGTRLTVL.